This T cell receptor (beta chain) originates from a study of response to subunit inactivated influenza vaccine. This clonotype was counted many times. Trimming at V came to 6 bases and at J to 4 bases, leaving 8 bases not matched to a gene. CDR3 size: 14 residues. TCRdb reanalysed the RT-PCR reads using MiXCR and keeps one entry per CDR3 protein. The table lists roughly 670,000 distinct CDR3 sequences, around 15% of them singletons. V usage is TRBV12-3 or TRBV12-4 and J usage is TRBJ2-7, with 8 bases identical to TRBD2. The sequence was obtained from a middle-aged man who received an inactivated influenza vaccine. The sample was PBMCs from blood, taken 14 to 15 days before vaccination. In DNA form, the CDR3 reads TGTGCCAGCAGCCCCCGGGGCGGGAGGTACGAGCAGTACTTC. Translation: CASSPRGGRYEQYF.